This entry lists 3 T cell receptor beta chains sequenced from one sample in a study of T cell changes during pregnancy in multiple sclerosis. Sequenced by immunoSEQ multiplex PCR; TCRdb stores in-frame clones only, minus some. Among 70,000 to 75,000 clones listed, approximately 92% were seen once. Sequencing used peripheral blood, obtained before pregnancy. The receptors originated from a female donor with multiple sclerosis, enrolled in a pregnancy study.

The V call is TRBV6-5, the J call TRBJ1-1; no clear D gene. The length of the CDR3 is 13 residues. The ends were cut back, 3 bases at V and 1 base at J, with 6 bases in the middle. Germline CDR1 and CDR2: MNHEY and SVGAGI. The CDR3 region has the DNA TGTGCCAGCAGTTATGACTCGAACACTGAAGCTTTCTTT. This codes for CASSYDSNTEAFF.

CDR3: CASSLGGTGGEAFF. CDR3 DNA sequence: TGTGCCAGCAGCTTAGGGGGGACGGGGGGTGAAGCTTTCTTT. The rearrangement joins TRBV5-6 to TRBJ1-1; weak D call: TRBD1 (6 bases). V lost 2 bases and J 7 bases, leaving 15 bases between the germline ends. Germline V gives CDR1 SGHDT, CDR2 YYEEEE. The CDR3 has 14 residues.

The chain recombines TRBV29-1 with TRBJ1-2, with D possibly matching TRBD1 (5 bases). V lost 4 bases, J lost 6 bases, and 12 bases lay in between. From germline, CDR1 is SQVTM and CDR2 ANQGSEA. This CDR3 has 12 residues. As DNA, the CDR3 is TGCAGCGTTGCCCCGGGGGTTCATGGCTACACCTTC. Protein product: CSVAPGVHGYTF. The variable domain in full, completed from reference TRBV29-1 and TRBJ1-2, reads SAVISQKPSRDICQRGTSLTIQCQVDSQVTMMFWYRQQPGQSLTLIATANQGSEATYESGFVIDKFPISRPNLTFSTLTVSNMSPEDSSIYLCSVAPGVHGYTFGSGTRLTVV.